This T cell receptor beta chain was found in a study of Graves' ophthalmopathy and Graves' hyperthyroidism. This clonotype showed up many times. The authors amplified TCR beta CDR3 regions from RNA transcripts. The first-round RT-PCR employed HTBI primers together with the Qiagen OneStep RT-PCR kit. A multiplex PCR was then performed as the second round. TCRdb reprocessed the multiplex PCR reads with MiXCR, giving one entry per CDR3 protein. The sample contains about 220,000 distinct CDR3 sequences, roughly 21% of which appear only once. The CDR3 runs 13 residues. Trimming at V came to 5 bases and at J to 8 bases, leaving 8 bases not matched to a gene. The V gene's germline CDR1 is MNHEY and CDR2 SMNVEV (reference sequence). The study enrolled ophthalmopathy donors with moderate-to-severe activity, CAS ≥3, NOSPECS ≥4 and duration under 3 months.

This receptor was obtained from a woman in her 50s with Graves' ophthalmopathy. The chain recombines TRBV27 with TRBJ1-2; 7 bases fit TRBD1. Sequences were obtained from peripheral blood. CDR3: CASSIRQGQGYTF. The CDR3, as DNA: TGTGCCAGCAGTATTAGACAGGGTCAGGGCTACACCTTC.